This note documents a single T cell receptor beta chain sequence. The protocol was immunoSEQ multiplex PCR, while the TCRdb copy is restricted to in-frame clones and leaves out a portion. The profile shows approximately 480,000 clones, roughly nine tenths of them singletons. The data are from a study of blood T cell repertoires in COVID-19. Overall study: T cells, B-cell-depleted T cells, or PBMCs provided the cDNA or gDNA that served as material.

This CDR3 is 14 amino acids long. Losses at the gene ends were 5 bases for V and 4 bases for J; bases not matched to a gene: 5. The germline V gene encodes CDR1 KGHSH and CDR2 LQKENI. The sequenced sample was peripheral blood. The chain carries TRBV18 and TRBJ1-1, with 9 bases matching TRBD1. The TCR originated in a man in his late teens or twenties with COVID-19, enrolled during active disease. In nucleotides, the CDR3 is TGTGCCAGCTCAGGGACAGGGACCACCACTGAAGCTTTCTTT. This encodes CASSGTGTTTEAFF. Full variable domain (remainder filled in from reference TRBV18 and TRBJ1-1): NAGVMQNPRHLVRRRGQEARLRCSPMKGHSHVYWYRQLPEEGLKFMVYLQKENIIDESGMPKERFSAEFPKEGPSILRIQQVVRGDSAAYFCASSGTGTTTEAFFGQGTRLTVV.